The 18 T cell receptor beta chains below all came from one sample that was sequenced in a study of T cell changes during pregnancy in multiple sclerosis. Sequenced by immunoSEQ multiplex PCR; TCRdb stores in-frame clones only, minus some. The data hold under 45,000 clones, with approximately 91% observed a single time. The sequenced sample was peripheral blood, obtained in the second trimester of pregnancy. These receptors were collected from a female donor in good health, enrolled as a control in a pregnancy study.

This clone has only one observation. The rearrangement uses TRBV5-1 and TRBJ2-1; TRBD2 aligns across 9 bases. Looked up from germline, CDR1 is SGHRS and CDR2 is YFSETQ. The V and J ends lost 0 bases and 3 bases, in that order; junction bases with no gene match: 4. CDR3 size: 16 residues. Here the CDR3 reads CASSLGGTSFYNEQFF. CDR3 sequence (DNA): TGCGCCAGCAGCTTGGGGGGGACTAGCTTCTACAATGAGCAGTTCTTC.

The V and J genes are TRBV9 and TRBJ2-7; TRBD1 is a possible D gene (6 bases). The CDR3 runs to 14 residues. V was clipped by 4 bases and J by 1 base, with 12 bases between them. Germline values: CDR1 SGDLS, CDR2 YYNGEE. The CDR3 DNA is TGTGCCAGCAGCCTAGGGACACGGTCCTACGAGCAGTACTTC. This translates into CASSLGTRSYEQYF.

This rearrangement joins TRBV10-3 to TRBJ2-3; 8 bases map to TRBD2. This CDR3 comprises 16 residues. V was pared by 5 bases and J by 2 bases, with 9 bases of the junction left unmatched. Germline V gene data show CDR1 as ENHRY and CDR2 as SYGVKD. The CDR3 region is CAISPGLADYTDTQYF. For the CDR3, the DNA is TGTGCCATCAGTCCTGGACTAGCTGACTACACAGATACGCAGTATTTT.

The genes are TRBV27 and TRBJ1-2; possibly TRBD1 for D (6 bases). This CDR3 has 15 residues. V gave up 3 bases and J gave up 3 bases, with 14 bases separating them. Germline CDR1 and CDR2: MNHEY and SMNVEV (reference sequence). Here the CDR3 reads CASSFAGQRDYGYTF. The CDR3 DNA reads TGTGCCAGCAGTTTTGCCGGACAGAGAGACTATGGCTACACCTTC.

The chain couples TRBV14 to TRBJ2-3, with TRBD2 matching 8 bases. Losses at the gene ends were 3 bases for V and 1 base for J; bases not matched to a gene: 6. The germline V gene encodes CDR1 SGHDN and CDR2 FVKESK. This CDR3 contains 16 residues. The CDR3 loop reads CASSQTGLGGTDTQYF. The CDR3 DNA is TGTGCCAGCAGCCAGACGGGACTAGGAGGCACAGATACGCAGTATTTT.

The chain has TRBV5-1 and TRBJ1-5; D is unclear. Looked up from germline, CDR1 is SGHRS and CDR2 is YFSETQ. With 0 bases removed from V and 3 bases from J, the gap between germline ends came to 10 bases. The length of the CDR3 is 15 residues. The CDR3 coding sequence is TGCGCCAGCAGCTTGGAGGGAGGCCTCAATCAGCCCCAGCATTTT. It codes for CASSLEGGLNQPQHF.

This clone has just a few counts. The chain uses TRBV5-1 and TRBJ1-1, with 7 bases matching TRBD1. Germline CDR1 and CDR2: SGHRS and YFSETQ. The CDR3 runs to 16 residues. V was clipped by 4 bases and J by 5 bases; unmatched bases: 14. CDR3 in DNA: TGCGCCAGCAGCCGATTCACACAGGGGTCGGGGACTGAAGCTTTCTTT. The encoded protein is CASSRFTQGSGTEAFF.

J is TRBJ2-5 and V is TRBV4-1, with D possibly being TRBD1 (5 bases). The CDR3 spans 15 residues. Trimming removed 4 bases at V and 2 bases at J, with 14 bases between. Germline V gene data show CDR1 as MGHRA and CDR2 as YSYEKL. The CDR3 DNA follows: TGCGCCAGCAGCCCCTCGACAGCACGGCAAGAGACCCAGTACTTC. This codes for CASSPSTARQETQYF.

This clone was observed a handful of times. The J gene is TRBJ1-1, the V gene TRBV4-3; the D is unclear. Trimming removed 0 bases from V and 1 base from J, with 3 bases in between. The CDR3 runs to 13 residues. Germline CDR1 is LGHNA and CDR2 is YSLEER. The CDR3 loop reads CASSQEANTEAFF. The DNA of the CDR3 is TGCGCCAGCAGCCAAGAAGCGAACACTGAAGCTTTCTTT.

V usage is TRBV28 and J usage is TRBJ2-7, with D possibly being TRBD2 (7 bases). V was trimmed by 11 bases and J by 4 bases, leaving 15 bases between them. CDR1 and CDR2 from the germline V gene are MDHEN and SYDVKM. The CDR3 extends over 12 amino acids. The CDR3 nucleotides read TGTGCCCCAGCCGGGGGGCTGTACGAGCAGTACTTC. It is translated as CAPAGGLYEQYF.

V and J are TRBV7-9 and TRBJ1-1, with D unresolved. The V gene's germline CDR1 is SEHNR and CDR2 FQNEAQ (reference sequence). The CDR3 spans 12 residues. The germline V and J ends were trimmed by 2 bases and 11 bases, with 12 bases remaining between them. The CDR3 reads CASSLPGSTAFF. CDR3 sequence (DNA): TGTGCCAGCAGCTTACCGGGGTCTACGGCTTTCTTT.

The V gene is TRBV5-4, the J gene TRBJ2-3, with D possibly being TRBD2 (6 bases). CDR3 length: 17 amino acids. Germline assignment: CDR1 SGHNT and CDR2 YYREEE (reference sequence). V was trimmed by 2 bases and J by 2 bases, leaving 18 bases between them. CDR3 sequence (DNA): TGTGCCAGCAGCTTAGAATGGGATAGCGGCTTCACAGATACGCAGTATTTT. Encoded protein: CASSLEWDSGFTDTQYF.

V gene TRBV6-6 combines with J gene TRBJ1-4; possibly TRBD1 for D (6 bases). Germline CDR1 reads MNHNY; CDR2 reads SVGAGI (reference sequence). Trimming pared 0 bases from V and 4 bases from J, leaving 9 bases between. The CDR3 totals 15 residues. Written as DNA, the CDR3 is TGTGCCAGCAGTTACTCGATACAGGGTAATGAAAAACTGTTTTTT. Protein: CASSYSIQGNEKLFF.

The V call is TRBV5-1, the J call TRBJ1-3, with D unclear. Trimming removed 3 bases from V and 0 bases from J, with 16 bases in between. The CDR3 consists of 17 residues. Germline V gives CDR1 SGHRS, CDR2 YFSETQ. CDR3: CASSSSGVTYSGNTIYF. The CDR3 DNA reads as TGCGCCAGCAGCTCGAGCGGGGTGACCTACTCTGGAAACACCATATATTTT.

The chain employs TRBV29-1 and TRBJ1-1, with D tentatively TRBD1 (5 bases). The germline V gene has CDR1 SQVTM and CDR2 ANQGSEA. This CDR3 is 12 amino acids long. Trimming shortened V by 8 bases and J by 4 bases, and 14 bases separated the two germline ends. CDR3: CSRGWGFTEAFF. In DNA, the CDR3 is TGCAGCAGGGGTTGGGGATTCACTGAAGCTTTCTTT.

The chain has TRBV5-5 and TRBJ2-1, with D possibly matching TRBD1 (5 bases). The V and J ends lost 6 bases and 9 bases respectively, with 16 bases between them. This CDR3 spans 13 amino acids. Germline values: CDR1 SGHKS, CDR2 YYEKEE (reference sequence). CDR3 nucleotide sequence: TGTGCCAGCACCTCGGACATATTGGGTGAGCAGTTCTTC. It codes for CASTSDILGEQFF.

The rearrangement joins TRBV5-1 to TRBJ2-7; 8 bases line up with TRBD2. Germline V gene data show CDR1 as SGHRS and CDR2 as YFSETQ. V was clipped by 5 bases and J by 0 bases; unmatched bases: 1. There are 13 residues in the CDR3. This chain's CDR3 is CASRSGSSYEQYF. The CDR3 nucleotides read TGCGCCAGCAGGAGCGGGAGCTCCTACGAGCAGTACTTC.

The gene calls are TRBV7-2 and TRBJ2-7, with 10 bases fitting TRBD1. The CDR3 covers 14 residues. The J segment lost 5 bases and the V segment lost 5 bases, leaving 6 bases of the junction unmatched. Germline assignment: CDR1 SGHTA and CDR2 FQGNSA. CDR3 amino acids: CASSEKTGGNEQYF. In DNA, the CDR3 is TGTGCCAGCAGCGAAAAGACAGGGGGCAACGAGCAGTACTTC.